The 14 T cell receptor beta chains given below trace back to one sample, sequenced in a study of T cell changes during pregnancy in multiple sclerosis. The protocol was immunoSEQ multiplex PCR, while the TCRdb copy is restricted to in-frame clones and leaves out a portion. This sample yields approximately 41,000 clones, of which approximately 94% are seen a single time; approximately 0.39% belongs to the top ten. The sample was CD4+ T cells from peripheral blood mononuclear cells, taken in the second trimester of pregnancy. Source of these receptors: a female donor with multiple sclerosis, enrolled in a pregnancy study.

The V gene is TRBV7-6, the J gene TRBJ2-1, with TRBD2 identical over 13 bases. This CDR3 has 16 amino acids. The V gene's germline CDR1 is SGHVS and CDR2 FNYEAQ. V lost 3 bases to trimming and J lost 9 bases; unmatched junction nucleotides: 8. The CDR3 sequence is CASSFFGLAGAGEQFF. CDR3 DNA sequence: TGTGCCAGCAGCTTTTTCGGACTAGCGGGAGCTGGTGAGCAGTTCTTC. The full variable domain, with the rest looked up from reference TRBV7-6 and TRBJ2-1, is GAGVSQSPRYKVTKRGQDVALRCDPISGHVSLYWYRQALGQGPEFLTYFNYEAQQDKSGLPNDRFSAERPEGSISTLTIQRTEQRDSAMYRCASSFFGLAGAGEQFFGPGTRLTVL.

The V gene is TRBV7-3, the J gene TRBJ2-2, with TRBD2 matching 12 bases. This CDR3 comprises 17 residues. V gave up 4 bases and J gave up 7 bases; unmatched junction bases: 10. From germline, CDR1 is SGHTA and CDR2 FQGTGA. Here the CDR3 DNA reads TGTGCCAGCAGCTCAAACCGACTAGCGGGAGCTAACGGGGAGCTGTTTTTT. Protein: CASSSNRLAGANGELFF.

The chain carries TRBV19 and TRBJ2-3, with a possible D match to TRBD1 (6 bases). Looked up from germline, CDR1 is LNHDA and CDR2 is SQIVND (reference sequence). Between the trimmed V and J ends, which lost 5 bases and 2 bases, there was a span of 17 bases. The CDR3 covers 16 residues. DNA of the CDR3: TGTGCCAGTAGTGTAACCGGGACACCTTACACAGATACGCAGTATTTT. Amino acid sequence: CASSVTGTPYTDTQYF. Full variable domain (rest looked up from reference TRBV19 and TRBJ2-3): DGGITQSPKYLFRKEGQNVTLSCEQNLNHDAMYWYRQDPGQGLRLIYYSQIVNDFQKGDIAEGYSVSREKKESFPLTVTSAQKNPTAFYLCASSVTGTPYTDTQYFGPGTRLTVL.

The gene calls are TRBV2 and TRBJ1-5; 7 nucleotides agree with TRBD1. The CDR3 is 16 amino acids. Trimming at V came to 1 base and at J to 4 bases, leaving 7 bases not matched to a gene. Germline V gene lookup returns CDR1 SNHLY and CDR2 FYNNEI. CDR3 in DNA: TGTGCCAGCAGTGAAGGACAGGGAGTTGGGAATCAGCCCCAGCATTTT. Translating gives CASSEGQGVGNQPQHF.

The chain employs TRBV5-4 and TRBJ1-1; 8 bases are a match to TRBD1. This CDR3 has 18 amino acids. Trimming took 3 bases from V and 7 from J; bases not matched to a gene: 20. From germline, CDR1 is SGHNT and CDR2 YYREEE (reference sequence). CDR3: CASSSEPRQGSSLGEAFF. CDR3 nucleotide sequence: TGTGCCAGCAGCTCAGAACCACGACAGGGGAGCTCTTTAGGTGAAGCTTTCTTT.

This clone appeared once. The chain links TRBV19 to TRBJ1-6, with D tentatively TRBD1 (5 bases). From germline, CDR1 is LNHDA and CDR2 SQIVND (reference sequence). This CDR3 spans 12 amino acids. V lost 9 bases and J 7 bases, leaving 10 bases between the germline ends. CDR3 DNA sequence: TGTGCCAGCCAGGGATCCAATTCACCCCTCCACTTT. As protein: CASQGSNSPLHF. Using reference TRBV19 and TRBJ1-6 for the parts outside the CDR3, the full variable domain is DGGITQSPKYLFRKEGQNVTLSCEQNLNHDAMYWYRQDPGQGLRLIYYSQIVNDFQKGDIAEGYSVSREKKESFPLTVTSAQKNPTAFYLCASQGSNSPLHFGNGTRLTVT.

This chain links TRBV6-4 with TRBJ1-5; no clear D. V shed 4 bases and J shed 7 bases, with 11 bases lying between them. Per the germline V gene, CDR1 is MRHNA and CDR2 is SNTAGT. The CDR3 runs to 13 residues. The CDR3 here is CASSGWAGQPQHF. As DNA, the CDR3 is TGTGCCAGCAGTGGATGGGCGGGCCAGCCCCAGCATTTT.

This clone appeared a single time. The rearrangement links TRBV5-1 to TRBJ2-2; the D is unclear. CDR3 length: 14 amino acids. V was cut by 5 bases and J by 6 bases, with 14 bases left in between. Germline assignment: CDR1 SGHRS and CDR2 YFSETQ. The DNA of the CDR3 is TGCGCCAGCAGTTTGCAGCCAGGCGCCGGGGAGCTGTTTTTT. Protein sequence: CASSLQPGAGELFF.

This clone was observed once. This sequence joins TRBV7-2 and TRBJ1-4; maybe TRBD1 (5 bases). The CDR3 runs to 15 residues. V was cut by 1 base and J by 5 bases, with 11 bases left in between. CDR1 and CDR2 (germline): SGHTA, FQGNSA. DNA of the CDR3: TGTGCCAGCAGCTTAGGAGCGGGGGTGAATGAAAAACTGTTTTTT. This gives the protein CASSLGAGVNEKLFF.

V and J are TRBV4-1 and TRBJ1-1; weak D call: TRBD1 (6 bases). Germline CDR1 and CDR2: MGHRA and YSYEKL. The V gene lost 0 bases and the J gene lost 0 bases, with 11 bases spanning the gap. The CDR3 length is 16 residues. The CDR3 loop reads CASSQDSTGVNTEAFF. The CDR3, as DNA: TGCGCCAGCAGCCAAGATTCGACAGGAGTGAACACTGAAGCTTTCTTT.

V and J are TRBV7-8 and TRBJ2-1, with TRBD2 identical over 10 bases. Germline V lookup: CDR1 SGHVS, CDR2 FQNEAQ. The CDR3 length is 19 residues. V was clipped by 5 bases and J by 8 bases; unmatched bases: 21. CDR3 nucleotide sequence: TGTGCCAGCAGCCCACAGCGGGGGGGCTTCTTATCTATAAATTATGAGCAGTTCTTC. Encoded protein: CASSPQRGGFLSINYEQFF.

This chain connects TRBV7-3 to TRBJ1-1; weak D call: TRBD1 (6 bases). V was shortened by 3 bases and J by 5 bases, with 10 bases between the two germline ends. The CDR3 has 13 amino acids. CDR1 SGHTA and CDR2 FQGTGA come from the germline V gene. Here the CDR3 reads CASSLGAGTEAFF. The CDR3 DNA reads as TGTGCCAGCAGCTTGGGGGCTGGAACTGAAGCTTTCTTT.

This clone was observed a handful of times. This chain joins TRBV6-5 and TRBJ2-7; TRBD2 matches at 8 bases. Germline V gene lookup returns CDR1 MNHEY and CDR2 SVGAGI. V was clipped by 5 bases and J by 5 bases; unmatched bases: 8. The CDR3 extends over 14 amino acids. CDR3 protein: CASSTPGLVHEQYF. The CDR3 nucleotides are TGTGCCAGCAGTACACCGGGACTAGTCCACGAGCAGTACTTC.

The chain recombines TRBV7-3 with TRBJ2-6; possibly TRBD1 for D (5 bases). Deletions cut 2 bases from V and 0 bases from J, with 23 bases between. Germline values: CDR1 SGHTA, CDR2 FQGTGA. The CDR3 runs to 21 residues. The CDR3 DNA sequence: TGTGCCAGCAGCTTATCCGAGAATTTTGGGGCTGTCGGCTCTGGGGCCAACGTCCTGACTTTC. Translated, it gives CASSLSENFGAVGSGANVLTF. The full variable domain, its missing parts supplied by reference TRBV7-3 and TRBJ2-6, is GAGVSQTPSNKVTEKGKYVELRCDPISGHTALYWYRQSLGQGPEFLIYFQGTGAADDSGLPNDRFFAVRPEGSVSTLKIQRTERGDSAVYLCASSLSENFGAVGSGANVLTFGAGSRLTVL.